The rows below give T cell receptor beta chains drawn from one sample of a study of cytomegalovirus exposure and HLA in healthy donors. Clones were read by immunoSEQ multiplex PCR, and TCRdb kept only the in-frame ones, dropping some. The sample has about 90,000 clones; roughly 73% are singletons. Sequencing was done on a sample of PBMCs. Every receptor here comes from a boy aged 5-17 years in good health and CMV-seronegative. The CDR3 runs from the conserved cysteine through the conserved F or W. Each record gives: J gene, D gene, clone size, V gene, CDR3 DNA, CDR3 protein. D genes are given only for firm matches. Rows give clone size only sometimes, using once, few, many, or a class for an expanded clone.

J: TRBJ2-2
D: -
size: -
V: TRBV19
DNA: TGTGCCAGTAGTATAACAGGGTATAACACCGGGGAGCTGTTTTTT
CDR3: CASSITGYNTGELFF

J: TRBJ2-3
D: TRBD2
size: -
V: TRBV7-9
DNA: TGTGCCAGCAGCCCAGTCCTAGCGGGAGTCGAAGATACGCAGTATTTT
CDR3: CASSPVLAGVEDTQYF

J: TRBJ2-3
D: -
size: once
V: TRBV7-9
DNA: TGTGCCAGCAGCTTGGACAGCTCGGATACGCAGTATTTT
CDR3: CASSLDSSDTQYF

J: TRBJ1-4
D: -
size: -
V: TRBV25-1
DNA: TGTGCCAGCAGTGCCCGACAGGCTGCTAATGAAAAACTGTTTTTT
CDR3: CASSARQAANEKLFF

J: TRBJ1-2
D: TRBD1
size: -
V: TRBV11-2
DNA: TGTGCCAGCAGCCAGGGACAGGACTATGGCTACACCTTC
CDR3: CASSQGQDYGYTF

J: TRBJ1-2
D: TRBD1
size: -
V: TRBV19
DNA: TGTGCCGTGTGGACAGGGGGGGGCGGTGGCTACACCTTC
CDR3: CAVWTGGGGGYTF

J: TRBJ2-7
D: -
size: -
V: TRBV28
DNA: TGTGCCAGCAGTCCTTCTAGCCTGGGTGTTCGGGACGAGCAGTACTTC
CDR3: CASSPSSLGVRDEQYF

J: TRBJ1-1
D: TRBD1
size: few
V: TRBV4-1
DNA: TGCGCCAGCAGCCAAGGACAGGGGACCACTGAAGCTTTCTTT
CDR3: CASSQGQGTTEAFF

J: TRBJ1-5
D: -
size: -
V: TRBV19
DNA: TGTGCCAGTAGTCAAGGGGAGGTTTGGCAGCCCCAGCATTTT
CDR3: CASSQGEVWQPQHF

J: TRBJ2-1
D: TRBD1
size: -
V: TRBV7-9
DNA: TGTGCCACCTCCCGGGAGACAGGGGGAACCACAGATGAGCAGTTCTTC
CDR3: CATSRETGGTTDEQFF

J: TRBJ1-2
D: -
size: -
V: TRBV7-9
DNA: TGTGCCAGCAGCTTAGATCCGGGGAAGTTGTATGGCTACACCTTC
CDR3: CASSLDPGKLYGYTF

J: TRBJ2-6
D: -
size: -
V: TRBV28
DNA: TGTGCCAGCAGTACCCCCAGGGGAAGGGCCAACGTCCTGACTTTC
CDR3: CASSTPRGRANVLTF

J: TRBJ2-3
D: -
size: -
V: TRBV9
DNA: TGTGCCAGCAGCGTAGCCGGGAGCACAGATACGCAGTATTTT
CDR3: CASSVAGSTDTQYF

J: TRBJ2-6
D: TRBD1
size: -
V: TRBV9
DNA: TGTGCCAGCAACCGGGACAGCACCAACGTCCTGACTTTC
CDR3: CASNRDSTNVLTF

J: TRBJ2-4
D: -
size: -
V: TRBV6-5
DNA: TGTGCCAGCATCCCATCGGTAAGTCTTGGCATTCAGTACTTC
CDR3: CASIPSVSLGIQYF

J: TRBJ2-1
D: TRBD2
size: once
V: TRBV10-3
DNA: TGTGCCATCAGTGCCGGCGGGGGGGCCTACAATGAGCAGTTCTTC
CDR3: CAISAGGGAYNEQFF

J: TRBJ1-2
D: TRBD1
size: -
V: TRBV28
DNA: TGTGCCAGCAGTTTTCCCGGGACAGCTCCTACCTATGGCTACACCTTC
CDR3: CASSFPGTAPTYGYTF

J: TRBJ1-1
D: TRBD1
size: once
V: TRBV5-4
DNA: TGTGCCAGCACCCTAGACAGGGGGAACACTGAAGCTTTCTTT
CDR3: CASTLDRGNTEAFF

J: TRBJ1-1
D: -
size: -
V: TRBV4-1
DNA: TGCGCCAGCAGCCAATCCGTCGGGGGGGTCACTGAAGCTTTCTTT
CDR3: CASSQSVGGVTEAFF

J: TRBJ2-7
D: TRBD1
size: few
V: TRBV28
DNA: TGTGCCAGCAGTTTTAGGGGGCTCTCCTACGAGCAGTACTTC
CDR3: CASSFRGLSYEQYF

J: TRBJ1-1
D: -
size: -
V: TRBV6-5
DNA: TGTGCCAGCCGCAGGGAGAACACTGAAGCTTTCTTT
CDR3: CASRRENTEAFF

J: TRBJ2-7
D: -
size: -
V: TRBV23-1
DNA: TGCGCCAGCAGTCGCCCGGGTCTGACCTACGAGCAGTACTTC
CDR3: CASSRPGLTYEQYF

J: TRBJ1-5
D: TRBD1
size: -
V: TRBV30
DNA: TGTGCCTGGAGTCCCTTAAGTTGGGGGACAGGGGTAGTTATAGGCAATCAGCCCCAGCATTTT
CDR3: CAWSPLSWGTGVVIGNQPQHF

J: TRBJ2-7
D: TRBD2
size: -
V: TRBV28
DNA: TGTGCCAGCAGTCCCGGCGGGGGGTGGGGCGCCTACGAGCAGTACTTC
CDR3: CASSPGGGWGAYEQYF

J: TRBJ2-1
D: TRBD2
size: -
V: TRBV7-9
DNA: TGTGCCAGCAGCGCTAGCGGGAGTCCGTACAATGAGCAGTTCTTC
CDR3: CASSASGSPYNEQFF

J: TRBJ2-1
D: TRBD2
size: -
V: TRBV6-5
DNA: TGTGCCAGCAGTTACGGCCTAGCGGGGGCCCAGTTCTTC
CDR3: CASSYGLAGAQFF

J: TRBJ2-7
D: TRBD1
size: -
V: TRBV15
DNA: TGTGCCACCAGCCTCGGACAGGAATACGAGCAGTACTTC
CDR3: CATSLGQEYEQYF

J: TRBJ2-2
D: TRBD2
size: -
V: TRBV6-6
DNA: TGTGCCAGCGGAGGACTAGCGGGAATGGCCGGGGAGCTGTTTTTT
CDR3: CASGGLAGMAGELFF

J: TRBJ2-4
D: -
size: -
V: TRBV7-2
DNA: TGTGCCAGCAGCTTAGCGAAGGGGGACATTCAGTACTTC
CDR3: CASSLAKGDIQYF

J: TRBJ2-1
D: TRBD2
size: once
V: TRBV19
DNA: TGTGCCAGTTGCCCGGGACTAGCGGGATCCTACAATGAGCAGTTCTTC
CDR3: CASCPGLAGSYNEQFF

J: TRBJ1-1
D: TRBD1
size: -
V: TRBV5-4
DNA: TGTGCCAGCAGCAGGCGGGACAGGGTGAACACTGAAGCTTTCTTT
CDR3: CASSRRDRVNTEAFF

J: TRBJ2-5
D: -
size: -
V: TRBV5-1
DNA: TGCGCCAGCAGCTGGGTGGGGCGAGATCAAGAGACCCAGTACTTC
CDR3: CASSWVGRDQETQYF

J: TRBJ2-5
D: TRBD2
size: -
V: TRBV7-8
DNA: TGTGCCAGCAGCTGGTCGCGTCTAGCGGCCCAGTACTTC
CDR3: CASSWSRLAAQYF

J: TRBJ1-1
D: -
size: -
V: TRBV5-1
DNA: TGCGCCAGCACCCCTGGGGAGGTGATGGGTGAAGCTTTCTTT
CDR3: CASTPGEVMGEAFF

J: TRBJ2-6
D: -
size: -
V: TRBV5-1
DNA: TGCGCCAGCAGCTTGGCGGGGGCCAACGTCCTGACTTTC
CDR3: CASSLAGANVLTF

J: TRBJ2-1
D: -
size: few
V: TRBV9
DNA: TGTGCCAGCAGTGGCAATTACAATGAGCAGTTCTTC
CDR3: CASSGNYNEQFF

J: TRBJ2-2
D: -
size: -
V: TRBV7-9
DNA: TGTGCCAGCAGCTTAGGGGGACAGAACACCGGGGAGCTGTTTTTT
CDR3: CASSLGGQNTGELFF